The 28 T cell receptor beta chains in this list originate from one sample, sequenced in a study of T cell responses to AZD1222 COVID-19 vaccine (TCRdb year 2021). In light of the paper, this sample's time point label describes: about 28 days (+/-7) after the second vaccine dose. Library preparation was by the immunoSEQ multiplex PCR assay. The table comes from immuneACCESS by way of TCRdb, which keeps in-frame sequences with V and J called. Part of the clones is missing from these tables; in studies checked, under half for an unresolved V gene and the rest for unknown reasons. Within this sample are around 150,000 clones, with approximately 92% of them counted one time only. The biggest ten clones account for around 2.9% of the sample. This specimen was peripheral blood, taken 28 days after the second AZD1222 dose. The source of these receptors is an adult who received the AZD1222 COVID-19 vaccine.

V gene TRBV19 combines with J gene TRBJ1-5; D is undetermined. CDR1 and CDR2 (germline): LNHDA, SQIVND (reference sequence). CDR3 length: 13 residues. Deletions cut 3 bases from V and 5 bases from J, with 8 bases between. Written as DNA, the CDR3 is TGTGCCAGTAGTATCGGATGGGATCAGCCCCAGCATTTT. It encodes CASSIGWDQPQHF.

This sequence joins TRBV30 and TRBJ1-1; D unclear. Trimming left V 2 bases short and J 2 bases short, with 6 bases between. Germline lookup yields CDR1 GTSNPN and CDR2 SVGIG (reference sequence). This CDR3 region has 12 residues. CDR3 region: CAWSRLNTEAFF. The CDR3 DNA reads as TGTGCCTGGAGTCGGTTAAACACTGAAGCTTTCTTT.

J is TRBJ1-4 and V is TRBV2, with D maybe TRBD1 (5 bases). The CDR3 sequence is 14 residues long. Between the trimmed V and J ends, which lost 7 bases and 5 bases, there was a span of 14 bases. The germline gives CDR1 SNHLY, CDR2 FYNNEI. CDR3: CASITGGANEKLFF. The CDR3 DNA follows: TGTGCCAGCATCACCGGGGGAGCCAATGAAAAACTGTTTTTT.

CDR3 loop: CASQTRTVRLNTEAFF. The CDR3 nucleotides are TGTGCCAGCCAGACCCGGACAGTTCGTTTGAACACTGAAGCTTTCTTT. The chain links TRBV28 to TRBJ1-1, with D possibly matching TRBD1 (6 bases). V was shortened by 8 bases and J by 0 bases, with 19 bases between the two germline ends. Per the germline V gene, CDR1 is MDHEN and CDR2 is SYDVKM. The CDR3 has 16 residues.

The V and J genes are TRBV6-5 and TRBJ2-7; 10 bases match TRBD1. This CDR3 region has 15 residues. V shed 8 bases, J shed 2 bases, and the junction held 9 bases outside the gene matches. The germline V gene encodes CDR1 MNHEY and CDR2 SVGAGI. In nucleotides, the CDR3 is TGTGCCAGCGGGGGGGGACAGGGGTTAACCTACGAGCAGTACTTC. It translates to CASGGGQGLTYEQYF.

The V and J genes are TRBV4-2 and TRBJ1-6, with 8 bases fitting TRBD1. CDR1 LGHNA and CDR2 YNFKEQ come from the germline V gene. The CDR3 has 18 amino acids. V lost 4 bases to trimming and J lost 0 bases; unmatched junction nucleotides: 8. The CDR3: CASSPGQATSSYNSPLHF. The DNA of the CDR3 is TGTGCCAGCAGCCCGGGACAGGCGACTAGCTCCTATAATTCACCCCTCCACTTT.

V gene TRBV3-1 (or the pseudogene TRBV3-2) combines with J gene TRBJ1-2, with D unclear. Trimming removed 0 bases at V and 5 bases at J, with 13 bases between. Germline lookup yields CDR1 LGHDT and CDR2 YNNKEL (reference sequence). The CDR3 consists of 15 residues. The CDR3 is CASSQDGSVWYGYTF. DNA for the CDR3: TGTGCCAGCAGCCAAGATGGTAGTGTTTGGTATGGCTACACCTTC.

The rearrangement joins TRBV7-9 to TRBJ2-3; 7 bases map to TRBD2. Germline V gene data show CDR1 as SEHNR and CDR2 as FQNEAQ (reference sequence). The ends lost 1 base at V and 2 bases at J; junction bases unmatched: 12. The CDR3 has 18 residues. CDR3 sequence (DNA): TGTGCCAGCAGCTTAGGATTCGGAGGGAGGGCAGCCACAGATACGCAGTATTTT. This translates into CASSLGFGGRAATDTQYF.

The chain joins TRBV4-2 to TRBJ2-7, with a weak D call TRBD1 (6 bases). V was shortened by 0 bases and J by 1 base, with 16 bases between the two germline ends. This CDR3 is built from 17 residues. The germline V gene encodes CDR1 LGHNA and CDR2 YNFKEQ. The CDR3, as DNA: TGTGCCAGCAGCCAAGATAAACCCACAGGGATGTCCTACGAGCAGTACTTC. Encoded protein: CASSQDKPTGMSYEQYF.

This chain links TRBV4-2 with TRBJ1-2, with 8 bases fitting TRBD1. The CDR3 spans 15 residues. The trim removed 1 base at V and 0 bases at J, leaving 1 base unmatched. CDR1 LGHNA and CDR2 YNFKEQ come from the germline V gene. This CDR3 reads CASSQGQGSNYGYTF. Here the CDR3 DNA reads TGTGCCAGCAGCCAAGGACAGGGGTCTAACTATGGCTACACCTTC.

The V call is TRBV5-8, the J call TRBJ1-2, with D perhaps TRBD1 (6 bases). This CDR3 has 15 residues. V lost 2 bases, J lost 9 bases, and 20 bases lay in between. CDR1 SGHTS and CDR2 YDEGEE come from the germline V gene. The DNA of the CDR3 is TGTGCCAGCAGCTTCTCGGGGGGGGCAGATCATCGCTACACCTTC. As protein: CASSFSGGADHRYTF.

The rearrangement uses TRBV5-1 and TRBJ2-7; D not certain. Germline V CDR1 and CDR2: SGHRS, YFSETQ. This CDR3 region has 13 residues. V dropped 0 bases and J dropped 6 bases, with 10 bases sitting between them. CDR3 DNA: TGCGCCAGCAGCTTGGATCGGCCCTCCGAGCAGTACTTC. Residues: CASSLDRPSEQYF.

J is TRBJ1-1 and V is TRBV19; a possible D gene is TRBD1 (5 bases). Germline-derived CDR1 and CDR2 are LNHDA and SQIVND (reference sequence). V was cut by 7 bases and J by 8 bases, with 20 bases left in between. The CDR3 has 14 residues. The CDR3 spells CASTLVGGEAEAFF. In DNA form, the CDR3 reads TGTGCCAGTACTCTAGTTGGGGGGGAAGCGGAAGCTTTCTTT.

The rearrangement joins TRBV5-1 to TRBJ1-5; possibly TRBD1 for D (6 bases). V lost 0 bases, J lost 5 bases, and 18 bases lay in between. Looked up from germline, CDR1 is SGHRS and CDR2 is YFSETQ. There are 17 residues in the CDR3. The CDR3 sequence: CASSLDPLDSSYQPQHF. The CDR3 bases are TGCGCCAGCAGCTTGGACCCCTTGGACAGTTCCTATCAGCCCCAGCATTTT.

The CDR3, as DNA: TGCGCCAGCAGCCGACAGGGAACGGCAAACACCATATATTTT. Residues: CASSRQGTANTIYF. The chain uses TRBV5-1 and TRBJ1-3; 7 nucleotides agree with TRBD1. From germline, CDR1 is SGHRS and CDR2 YFSETQ. This CDR3 is built from 14 residues. With 4 bases clipped from V and 6 bases from J, the junction kept 7 bases outside the gene matches.

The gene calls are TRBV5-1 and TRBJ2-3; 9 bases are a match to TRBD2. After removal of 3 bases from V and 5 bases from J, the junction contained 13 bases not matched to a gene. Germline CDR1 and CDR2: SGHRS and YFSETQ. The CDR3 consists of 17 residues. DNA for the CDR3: TGCGCCAGCAGCTCTAATTCCCTAGCGGGAAATGAAGATACGCAGTATTTT. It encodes CASSSNSLAGNEDTQYF. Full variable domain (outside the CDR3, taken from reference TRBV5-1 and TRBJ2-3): KAGVTQTPRYLIKTRGQQVTLSCSPISGHRSVSWYQQTPGQGLQFLFEYFSETQRNKGNFPGRFSGRQFSNSRSEMNVSTLELGDSALYLCASSSNSLAGNEDTQYFGPGTRLTVL.

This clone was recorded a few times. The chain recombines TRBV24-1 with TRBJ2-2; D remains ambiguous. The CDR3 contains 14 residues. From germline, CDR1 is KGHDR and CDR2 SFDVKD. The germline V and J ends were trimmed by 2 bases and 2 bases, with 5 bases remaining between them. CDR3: CATSDWGNTGELFF. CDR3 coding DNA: TGTGCCACCAGTGATTGGGGAAACACCGGGGAGCTGTTTTTT.

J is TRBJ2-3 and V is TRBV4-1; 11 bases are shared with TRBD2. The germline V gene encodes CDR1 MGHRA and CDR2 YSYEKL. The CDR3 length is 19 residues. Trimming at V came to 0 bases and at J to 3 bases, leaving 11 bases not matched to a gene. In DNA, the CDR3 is TGCGCCAGCAGCCAAGATACCCTAGCGGGAGGCTCTCCGACAGATACGCAGTATTTT. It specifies CASSQDTLAGGSPTDTQYF.

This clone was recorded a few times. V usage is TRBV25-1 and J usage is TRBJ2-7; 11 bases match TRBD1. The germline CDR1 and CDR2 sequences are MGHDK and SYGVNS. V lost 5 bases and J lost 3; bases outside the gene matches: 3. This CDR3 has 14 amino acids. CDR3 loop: CASSLGTGGYEQYF. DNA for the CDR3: TGTGCCAGCAGTCTCGGGACAGGGGGCTACGAGCAGTACTTC.

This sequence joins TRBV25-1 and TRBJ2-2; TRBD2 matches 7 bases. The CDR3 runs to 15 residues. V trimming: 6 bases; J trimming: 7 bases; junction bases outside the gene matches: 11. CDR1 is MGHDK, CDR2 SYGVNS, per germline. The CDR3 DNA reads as TGTGCCAGCAGGGAGAGCGGGACGGTAGGCGGGGAGCTGTTTTTT. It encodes CASRESGTVGGELFF.

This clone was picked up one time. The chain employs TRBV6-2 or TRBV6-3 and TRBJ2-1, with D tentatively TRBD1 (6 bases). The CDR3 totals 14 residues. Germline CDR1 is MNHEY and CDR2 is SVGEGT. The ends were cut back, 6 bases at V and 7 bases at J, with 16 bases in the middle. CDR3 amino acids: CASSLLQGLNEQFF. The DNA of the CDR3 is TGTGCCAGCAGCCTCCTTCAGGGGTTGAATGAGCAGTTCTTC.

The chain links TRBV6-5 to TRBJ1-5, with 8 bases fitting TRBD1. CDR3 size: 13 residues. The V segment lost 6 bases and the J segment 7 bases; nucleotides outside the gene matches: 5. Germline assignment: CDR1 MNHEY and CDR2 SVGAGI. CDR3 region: CASRGQGGQPQHF. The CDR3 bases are TGTGCCAGCAGAGGACAGGGAGGACAGCCCCAGCATTTT.

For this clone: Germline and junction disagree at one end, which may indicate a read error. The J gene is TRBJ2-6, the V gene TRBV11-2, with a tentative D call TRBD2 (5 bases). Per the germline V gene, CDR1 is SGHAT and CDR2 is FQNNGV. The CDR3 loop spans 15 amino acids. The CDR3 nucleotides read TGTGCCAGCAGCCTAGAGGGCTCCGGGGCCAACGTCCTGACTTTC. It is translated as CASSLEGSGANVLTF.

The CDR3: CASARRNSGNTIYF. DNA for the CDR3: TGCGCCAGCGCCCGACGGAACTCTGGAAACACCATATATTTT. The genes are TRBV10-1 and TRBJ1-3; D ambiguous. This CDR3 has 14 residues. The V gene lost 8 bases and the J gene lost 0 bases, with 11 bases spanning the gap. Germline V gene sequence: CDR1 WNHNN, CDR2 SYGVQD (reference sequence).

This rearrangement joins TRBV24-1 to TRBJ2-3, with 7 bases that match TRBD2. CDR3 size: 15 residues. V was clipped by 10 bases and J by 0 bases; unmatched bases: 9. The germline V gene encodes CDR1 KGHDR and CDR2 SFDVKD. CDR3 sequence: CATGDYPSSTDTQYF. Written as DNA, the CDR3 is TGTGCCACTGGGGACTATCCCTCTAGCACAGATACGCAGTATTTT.

The CDR3 region is CASSLSGQGLYF. The CDR3 region has the DNA TGTGCCAGCAGCTTAAGCGGGCAAGGCCTGTACTTC. V and J are TRBV11-3 and TRBJ2-7; D may be TRBD2 (6 bases). The CDR3 totals 12 residues. Germline V lookup: CDR1 SGHNT, CDR2 YENEEA. Trimming stripped 2 bases from V and 12 bases from J, with 14 bases between. The whole variable domain, filled in from reference TRBV11-3 and TRBJ2-7, reads EAGVVQSPRYKIIEKKQPVAFWCNPISGHNTLYWYLQNLGQGPELLIRYENEEAVDDSQLPKDRFSAERLKGVDSTLKIQPAELGDSAVYLCASSLSGQGLYFGPGTRLTVT.

The CDR3 DNA reads TGTGCCAGCTCACGATCAGATGCAGGGGGCGCCTATGGCTACACCTTC. Amino acids: CASSRSDAGGAYGYTF. The rearrangement links TRBV18 to TRBJ1-2; 8 positions agree with TRBD1. This CDR3 region has 16 residues. The V gene's germline CDR1 is KGHSH and CDR2 LQKENI. V dropped 4 bases and J dropped 4; count of bases not matched to a gene: 11.

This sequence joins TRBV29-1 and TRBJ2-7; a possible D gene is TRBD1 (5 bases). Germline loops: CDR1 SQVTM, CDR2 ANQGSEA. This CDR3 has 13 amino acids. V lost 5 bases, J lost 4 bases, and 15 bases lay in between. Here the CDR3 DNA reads TGCAGCGTTTCTCCTGACAGATATTACGAGCAGTACTTC. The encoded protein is CSVSPDRYYEQYF.